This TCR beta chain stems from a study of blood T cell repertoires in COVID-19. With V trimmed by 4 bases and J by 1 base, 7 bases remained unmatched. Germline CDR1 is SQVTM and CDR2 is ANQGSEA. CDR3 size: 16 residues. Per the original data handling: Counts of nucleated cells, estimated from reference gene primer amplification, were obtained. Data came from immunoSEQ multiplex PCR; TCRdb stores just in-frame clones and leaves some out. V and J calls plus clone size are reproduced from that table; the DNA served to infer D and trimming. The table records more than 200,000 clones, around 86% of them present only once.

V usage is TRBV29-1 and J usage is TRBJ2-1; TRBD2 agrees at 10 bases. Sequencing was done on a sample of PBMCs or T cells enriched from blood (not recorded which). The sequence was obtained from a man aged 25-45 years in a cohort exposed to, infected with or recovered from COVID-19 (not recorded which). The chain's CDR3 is CSVVLAGVRSYNEQFF. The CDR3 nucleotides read TGCAGCGTTGTGCTAGCGGGAGTTCGTTCCTACAATGAGCAGTTCTTC.